This TCR beta chain was profiled in a study of metastatic and nonmetastatic thyroid tumors. TCRdb re-analyzed the PCR reads through MiXCR. This sample has tens of thousands of clones; 33% occur once, and the top ten carry 16%. Each patient went into thyroid surgery without having received any treatment. Between the trimmed V and J ends, which lost 3 bases and 4 bases, there was a span of 12 bases. Germline CDR1 MGHDK, CDR2 SYGVNS. The CDR3 contains 14 residues. Sequenced sample: tumor tissue. The chain has TRBV25-1 and TRBJ1-2; D is unclear. The origin of this receptor is a female donor with papillary thyroid cancer or a benign thyroid nodule (not recorded which). Some clones in this sample may be carry-over from other donors' samples. CDR3 sequence: CASSDNPVAYGYTF. The DNA of the CDR3 is TGTGCCAGCAGTGACAACCCAGTGGCCTATGGCTACACCTTC.